This T cell receptor (beta chain) was captured in a study of blood T cell repertoires in COVID-19. As for the study in general: Acute and convalescent COVID-19 samples came from the United States, Italy and Spain. Sources were T cells, B-cell-depleted T cells, or PBMCs; the material itself was cDNA or gDNA.

The germline gives CDR1 MNHEY, CDR2 SMNVEV (reference sequence). The CDR3 runs to 14 residues. Unmatched junction bases numbered 3, after V lost 3 bases and J lost 6 bases. In the authors' methods: Estimation of nucleated cell counts was performed using reference gene primer amplification. Libraries were prepared by immunoSEQ multiplex PCR; TCRdb keeps only in-frame clonotypes and omits some of them. Clonal size and the V and J genes are those of that table, whereas D and trimming came from the DNA. Among 80,000 to 100,000 clones, nearly 95% were seen once, and the ten largest hold around 4.2%. The clonotype originates from a human donor with active COVID-19. The donor label of this sample is uncertain. The sample was peripheral blood. The genes are TRBV27 and TRBJ2-1, with 9 bases fitting TRBD2. CDR3 coding DNA: TGTGCCAGCAGTTTCCCTAGCGGGACCAATGAGCAGTTCTTC. This translates into CASSFPSGTNEQFF.